Listed below are T cell receptor beta chains from one sample, sequenced in a study of blood T cell repertoires in COVID-19. The assay was immunoSEQ multiplex PCR, and TCRdb's table has in-frame clones only and misses some. This table has under 85,000 clones, approximately 91% appearing once. Sequencing was performed on peripheral blood. The receptor source for this set is a man between 70 and 80 years old with active or convalescent COVID-19. Both conserved end residues are part of each CDR3.

TRBV7-9,CASSPPPGRGFQNTQYF
TRBV2,CASTGGENIQYF
TRBV28,CASSTPGQATYEQYF
TRBV12-3/TRBV12-4,CASRGTGRDTIYF
TRBV5-1,CASSLGDSPKNIQYF
TRBV9,CASSVGVVSGASGNTIYF
TRBV5-1,CASSYGTGGGETQYF
TRBV10-3,CAISDTSGGFPTDTQYF
TRBV5-8,CASSRREGLALVKLFF
TRBV10-3,CAISKSTGGSEKLFF
TRBV5-1,CASSLVSGGADRRTDTQYF
TRBV5-5,CASSLERGNQPQHF
TRBV6-5,CASSPGGGGTYEQYF
TRBV6-6,CASRRTERSSYNEQFF
TRBV7-9,CASSPEDRGDGYTF
TRBV6-5,CASSLGPHGGYTF
TRBV5-4,CASSLKDRVNEKLFF
TRBV7-2,CASSYQSGSDQPQHF
TRBV9,CASSDSGGSSYNEQFF
TRBV5-1,CASSTTGGAYEQYF
TRBV7-9,CASSRRTENEKLFF
TRBV9,CASSVREDYGYTF
TRBV6-1,CASSENRVPQPQHF
TRBV6-6,CASRKAGGFADTQYF
TRBV9,CASSVGTSGGASETQYF
TRBV7-2,CASSLAPGDYEQYF
TRBV6-5,CASSRGNSYNEQFF
TRBV7-2,CASSPPGLAGPNVEQFF
TRBV24-1,CATSDLGDGGTDTQYF
TRBV4-1,CASSRPSSGGYEQYF
TRBV18,CASSRTNQPQHF
TRBV27,CASSRLPSGGLPQKRSYEQYF
TRBV6-2/TRBV6-3,CASSWFDRGRVEAFF
TRBV5-1,CASSHSTLYGYTF
TRBV29-1,CSVQEQGVYGYTF
TRBV19,CASSMVGSQAGEAFF
TRBV27,CASSLGWGGNSPLHF
TRBV4-1,CASSVRLGGALYEQYF
TRBV11-2,CASRGQGSYEQYF
TRBV7-9,CASSLALSPDTQYF
TRBV15,CATSREGGLSTYEQYF
TRBV30,CAWSGGSSQPQHF
TRBV11-2,CVSSWGTSNTGELFF
TRBV7-2,CASSLAGMGQGTDTQYF
TRBV2,CASSEADRPQETQYF
TRBV27,CASSSGLTYEQYF
TRBV10-2,CASSDRGETQYF
TRBV2,CATNLFAPDTQYF
TRBV3-1/TRBV3-2,CASSHSTGYYGYTF
TRBV7-2,CASSLGLKAGGNEQFF
TRBV9,CASSVSGGGRAVYGYTF
TRBV5-1,CASSASSGTGYSPLHF
TRBV2,CASSDRVQETQYF
TRBV12-3/TRBV12-4,CASSWTGAGYTF
TRBV19,CASSIFWTGDYEQYF